The T cell receptor beta chain under discussion was sequenced for a study of CD8+ T cells in alopecia areata. Study-level background: Oral tofacitinib, 5 to 10 mg twice daily, was given in an open-label trial.

Study results and caveats: Significant decreases in scalp clonality and expanded CD8+ clones followed tofacitinib treatment. Sharing of TCRs across patients appeared less clear than in mice, possibly for HLA-related reasons.

Extracted from the samples, RNA was reverse transcribed into cDNA to serve as the sequencing template. Generated by immunoSEQ multiplex PCR, the TCRdb table keeps only in-frame clones and is missing some. The sample shows roughly 180,000 clones, 45% to 60% of them seen only once. The treatment: oral pan-JAK inhibitor, 5-10 mg twice daily. Only a few counts were recorded for this clone. Its antigen remains unknown. The sample here was CD8+ T cells sorted from blood, taken around week 54, from a patient treated with tofacitinib. This clonotype was sampled from a human donor with alopecia areata.

CDR3 residues: CASSPDRGLAEQFF. The CDR3 region has the DNA TGTGCCAGCAGCCCGGACAGGGGGTTAGCTGAGCAGTTCTTC. The chain uses TRBV5-6 and TRBJ2-1, with 10 bases lining up with TRBD1. The CDR3 consists of 14 residues. Germline CDR1 is SGHDT and CDR2 is YYEEEE. The junction had 7 bases not matched to a gene; V was cut back by 4 bases and J by 9 bases.